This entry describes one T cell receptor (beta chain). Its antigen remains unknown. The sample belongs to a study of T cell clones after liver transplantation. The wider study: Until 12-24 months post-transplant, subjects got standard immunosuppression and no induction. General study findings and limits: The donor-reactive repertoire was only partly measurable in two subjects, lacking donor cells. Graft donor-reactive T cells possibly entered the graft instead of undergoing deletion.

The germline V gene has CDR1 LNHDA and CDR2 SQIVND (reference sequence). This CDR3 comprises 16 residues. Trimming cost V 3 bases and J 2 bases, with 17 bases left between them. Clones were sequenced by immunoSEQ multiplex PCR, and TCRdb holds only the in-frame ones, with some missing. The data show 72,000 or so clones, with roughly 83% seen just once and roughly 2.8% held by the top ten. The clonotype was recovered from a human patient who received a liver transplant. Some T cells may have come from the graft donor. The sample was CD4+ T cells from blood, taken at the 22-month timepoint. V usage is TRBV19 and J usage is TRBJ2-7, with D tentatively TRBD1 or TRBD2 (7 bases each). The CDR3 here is CASSINHRGGTYEQYF. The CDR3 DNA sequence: TGTGCCAGTAGTATTAACCACAGGGGAGGGACCTACGAGCAGTACTTC. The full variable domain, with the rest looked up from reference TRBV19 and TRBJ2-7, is DGGITQSPKYLFRKEGQNVTLSCEQNLNHDAMYWYRQDPGQGLRLIYYSQIVNDFQKGDIAEGYSVSREKKESFPLTVTSAQKNPTAFYLCASSINHRGGTYEQYFGPGTRLTVT.